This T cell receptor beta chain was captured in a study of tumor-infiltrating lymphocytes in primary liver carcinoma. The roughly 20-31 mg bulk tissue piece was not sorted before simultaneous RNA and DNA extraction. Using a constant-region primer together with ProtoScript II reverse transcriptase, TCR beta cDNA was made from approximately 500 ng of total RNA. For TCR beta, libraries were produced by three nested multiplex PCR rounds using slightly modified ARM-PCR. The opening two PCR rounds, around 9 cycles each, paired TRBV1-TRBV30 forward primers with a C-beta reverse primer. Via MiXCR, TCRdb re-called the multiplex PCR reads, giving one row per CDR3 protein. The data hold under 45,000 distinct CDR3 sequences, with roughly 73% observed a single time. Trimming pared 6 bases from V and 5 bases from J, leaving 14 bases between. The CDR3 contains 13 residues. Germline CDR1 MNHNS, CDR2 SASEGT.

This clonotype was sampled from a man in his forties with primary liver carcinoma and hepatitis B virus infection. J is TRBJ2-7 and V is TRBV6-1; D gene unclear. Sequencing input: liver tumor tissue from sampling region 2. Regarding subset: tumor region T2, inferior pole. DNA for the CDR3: TGTGCCAGCAGCGAATGGAGATGGAACGAGCAGTACTTC. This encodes CASSEWRWNEQYF.